These T cell receptor beta chains were read from a single sample in a study of blood T cell repertoires in COVID-19. The assay was immunoSEQ multiplex PCR, and TCRdb's table has in-frame clones only and misses some. Of about 340,000 clones in the sample, 92% were seen once. The sample was PBMCs or T cells enriched from blood (not recorded which). These receptors all come from a woman aged 25-40 years who had recovered from COVID-19. CDR3s include the opening cysteine and the closing phenylalanine or tryptophan. The D gene is left open where the match is weak. Some rows have no size entry. The others give once, few or many, or a class for an expanded clone.

D	V	J	size	DNA	CDR3
.	TRBV28	TRBJ2-3	.	TGTGCCAGCAGTTTAGAGGCCTTCATCGCGCAGTATTTT	CASSLEAFIAQYF
TRBD2	TRBV7-3	TRBJ2-1	.	TGTGCCAGCGGCCCTAGCGGGAAGGAGCAGTTCTTC	CASGPSGKEQFF
TRBD2	TRBV30	TRBJ2-1	few	TGTGCCTGGAGTGTAGGTCCGCCTGGACGGGGGGATGAGCAGTTCTTC	CAWSVGPPGRGDEQFF
.	TRBV11-3	TRBJ2-3	.	TGTGCCAGCAGCCCCCGGGGCACAGATACGCAGTATTTT	CASSPRGTDTQYF
.	TRBV28	TRBJ2-1	.	TGTGCCAGCAGTGGTCTGGTGGGGAGCTCCTACAATGAGCAGTTCTTC	CASSGLVGSSYNEQFF
.	TRBV12-3/TRBV12-4	TRBJ1-5	few	TGTGCCAGCAGTTTACAGGCTAATCAGCCCCAGCATTTT	CASSLQANQPQHF
TRBD2	TRBV24-1	TRBJ2-3	.	TGTGCCACCAGTGATTTGACTAGCGGGGGGACAGATACGCAGTATTTT	CATSDLTSGGTDTQYF
TRBD1	TRBV28	TRBJ1-5	.	TGTGCCAGCAGTTTCTCGGGACAGGGAAGGACCCATAGCAATCAGCCCCAGCATTTT	CASSFSGQGRTHSNQPQHF
TRBD2	TRBV5-4	TRBJ2-1	.	TGTGCCAGCAGCCCACGGACTAGCGGGACTTACAATGAGCAGTTCTTC	CASSPRTSGTYNEQFF
.	TRBV15	TRBJ1-2	once	TGTGCCACCAGCAGAGTTGGACAGTGGTTGGACTATGGCTACACCTTC	CATSRVGQWLDYGYTF
.	TRBV13	TRBJ2-3	.	TGTGCCAGCCCGGAGGGGCGGGACACAGATACGCAGTATTTT	CASPEGRDTDTQYF
TRBD1	TRBV2	TRBJ1-5	.	TGTGCCAGCAGTAATACAGGGGGCGTACAGCCCCAGCATTTT	CASSNTGGVQPQHF
.	TRBV6-1	TRBJ2-3	.	TGTGCCAGCAGTGAGGACAGATTTACCACAGATACGCAGTATTTT	CASSEDRFTTDTQYF
TRBD2	TRBV10-3	TRBJ2-2	.	TGTGCCATCAGTGACCAGGGACTAGCCGCGAACACCGGGGAGCTGTTTTTT	CAISDQGLAANTGELFF
TRBD2	TRBV3-1/TRBV3-2	TRBJ2-1	.	TGTGCCAGCAGCCAAGAGGGGGTTAGCGGGAGCAATGAGCAGTTCTTC	CASSQEGVSGSNEQFF
TRBD2	TRBV5-4	TRBJ2-1	.	TGTGCCAGCACCGGGAGGGCTCTAAATGAGCAGTTCTTC	CASTGRALNEQFF
.	TRBV21-1	TRBJ1-5	.	TGTGCCAGCAGCAGCAAGGGGCTAAATCAGCCCCAGCATTTT	CASSSKGLNQPQHF
.	TRBV24-1	TRBJ2-2	.	TGTGCCACCAGTGATGAAAGGGGTTTCGGGGAGCTGTTTTTT	CATSDERGFGELFF
TRBD1	TRBV5-1	TRBJ2-5	.	TGCGCCAGCAGCTCCGGGACAGGGGGCAGAAGAAGGGGTCAAGAGACCCAGTACTTC	CASSSGTGGRRRGQETQYF
TRBD2	TRBV5-1	TRBJ2-5	.	TGCGCCAGCAGCACTAGCGGGAGTGGGGGGGAGACCCAGTACTTC	CASSTSGSGGETQYF
.	TRBV5-1	TRBJ1-4	.	TGCGCCAGCCGGGGGGTAACTAATGAAAAACTGTTTTTT	CASRGVTNEKLFF
.	TRBV28	TRBJ1-1	.	TGTGCCAGCAGGCCAACGGACAGGAACACTGAAGCTTTCTTT	CASRPTDRNTEAFF
.	TRBV11-3	TRBJ2-3	.	TGTGCCAGCAGCTTAGTGGTGGGCTCCCCCACAGATACGCAGTATTTT	CASSLVVGSPTDTQYF
TRBD2	TRBV11-2	TRBJ2-7	.	TGTGCCACGGGGGGGACGGATACCTACGAGCAGTACTTC	CATGGTDTYEQYF
.	TRBV19	TRBJ1-5	.	TGTGCCAGTAGTACTGGGCCTAAGGGGGGCAATCAGCCCCAGCATTTT	CASSTGPKGGNQPQHF
TRBD1	TRBV9	TRBJ1-1	.	TGTGCCAGCAGCGTAGGGGACAGGGGCACTGAAGCTTTCTTT	CASSVGDRGTEAFF
TRBD1	TRBV4-3	TRBJ1-2	.	TGCGCCAGCAGCCCCACGATAGGGACAGGAAGTGAGGACTACACCTTC	CASSPTIGTGSEDYTF
.	TRBV4-2	TRBJ2-7	.	TGTGCCAGCAGCGAGGGAGGTGACTACGAGCAGTACTTC	CASSEGGDYEQYF
.	TRBV10-3	TRBJ1-2	.	TGTGCCACCGTCCGAGGGAGCGAGGACTATGGCTACACCTTC	CATVRGSEDYGYTF
.	TRBV5-3	TRBJ1-2	.	TGTGCCAGAAGTTTGTGGCAGGGGTCGAGCTATGGCTACACCTTC	CARSLWQGSSYGYTF
.	TRBV24-1	TRBJ1-5	.	TGTGCCACCAGTGATAGGAGCGTTGAGCCCCAGCATTTT	CATSDRSVEPQHF
.	TRBV14	TRBJ1-2	.	TGTGCCAGCAGCCAAAGATTCGGACAACATGATAACTATGGCTACACCTTC	CASSQRFGQHDNYGYTF
.	TRBV27	TRBJ2-1	.	TGTGCCAGCAGGCCCATCGACATCAGCAAGAATGAGCAGTTCTTC	CASRPIDISKNEQFF
.	TRBV24-1	TRBJ2-7	.	TGTGCCACCAGTATGAGGGAGCAGCGGGAGCAGTACTTC	CATSMREQREQYF
TRBD2	TRBV5-1	TRBJ2-7	.	TGCGCCAGCAGCATACCTAGCGGCACCTACGAGCAGTACTTC	CASSIPSGTYEQYF
TRBD1	TRBV7-2	TRBJ1-6	.	TGTGCCAGCAGCATGGGACAGGGACGTTCACCCCTCCACTTT	CASSMGQGRSPLHF
TRBD2	TRBV30	TRBJ2-7	.	TGTGCCTTGAGCCCGACTAGCAGGGAGCAGTACTTC	CALSPTSREQYF
.	TRBV28	TRBJ2-7	.	TGTGCCAGCAGAAGCACAGTAGACGAGCAGTACTTC	CASRSTVDEQYF
.	TRBV28	TRBJ1-2	once	TGTGCCAGCAGTTTTGGGGGGGAGAACTATGGCTACACCTTC	CASSFGGENYGYTF
.	TRBV19	TRBJ1-1	.	TGTGCCAGTAGTCCGGGGAACACTGAAGCTTTCTTT	CASSPGNTEAFF
.	TRBV10-3	TRBJ2-7	.	TGTGCCATTCAGGAAAGCGGGTTAGCCTACGAGCAGTACTTC	CAIQESGLAYEQYF
TRBD2	TRBV19	TRBJ2-3	.	TGTGCCAGTTTTGGGATAACTAGCGGGAGTGGAGATACGCAGTATTTT	CASFGITSGSGDTQYF
.	TRBV11-2	TRBJ2-3	.	TGTGCCAGCAGCTTAGATTCAGGGGTCACAGATACGCAGTATTTT	CASSLDSGVTDTQYF
TRBD1	TRBV2	TRBJ1-1	.	TGTGCCAGCAGTGGGACAGGGGCCTTCACTGAAGCTTTCTTT	CASSGTGAFTEAFF
TRBD1	TRBV6-4	TRBJ1-2	.	TGTGCCAGCACTCGGACAGGGGGCAGGGATGGCTACACCTTC	CASTRTGGRDGYTF
.	TRBV9	TRBJ2-7	.	TGTGCCAGCAGCGTAGGGGGCGACCCCTACGAGCAGTACTTC	CASSVGGDPYEQYF
TRBD1	TRBV3-1/TRBV3-2	TRBJ1-5	.	TGTGCCAGCTCGGACAGGGGGGGCAATCAGCCCCAGCATTTT	CASSDRGGNQPQHF
TRBD1	TRBV12-5	TRBJ1-6	.	TGTGCTAGTGGACCCCGGGACAGCTCCCTTGGAAATAATTCACCCCTCCACTTT	CASGPRDSSLGNNSPLHF
.	TRBV6-5	TRBJ1-4	.	TGTGCCAGCAGTACACAGGTTGGCGGTGAAAAACTGTTTTTT	CASSTQVGGEKLFF
.	TRBV19	TRBJ1-5	.	TGTGCCAGTAGAATATTAGACAGTAGCAATCAGCCCCAGCATTTT	CASRILDSSNQPQHF
TRBD2	TRBV5-1	TRBJ2-1	.	TGCGCCAGCAGCCCGACCAAGACTAGCGGCTCCTACAATGAGCAGTTCTTC	CASSPTKTSGSYNEQFF